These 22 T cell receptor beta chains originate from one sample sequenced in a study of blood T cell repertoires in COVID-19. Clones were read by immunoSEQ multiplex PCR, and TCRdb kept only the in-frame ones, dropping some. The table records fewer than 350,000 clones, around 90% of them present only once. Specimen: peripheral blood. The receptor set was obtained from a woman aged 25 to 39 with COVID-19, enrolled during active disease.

The CDR3 nucleotides read TGTGCCAGTAGTATAGATCAGGAGGGCAGCACAGATACGCAGTATTTT. It is translated as CASSIDQEGSTDTQYF. V and J are TRBV19 and TRBJ2-3, with D perhaps matching TRBD2 (6 bases). This CDR3 has 16 residues. CDR1 and CDR2 from the germline V gene are LNHDA and SQIVND (reference sequence). Trimming removed 0 bases at V and 0 bases at J, with 10 bases between.

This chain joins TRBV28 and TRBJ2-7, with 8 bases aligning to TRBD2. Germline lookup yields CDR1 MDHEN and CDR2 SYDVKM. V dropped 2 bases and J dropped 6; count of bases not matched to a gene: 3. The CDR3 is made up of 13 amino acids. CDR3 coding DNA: TGTGCCAGCAGTTTACTCGGGGGGGTCGAGCAGTACTTC. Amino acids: CASSLLGGVEQYF.

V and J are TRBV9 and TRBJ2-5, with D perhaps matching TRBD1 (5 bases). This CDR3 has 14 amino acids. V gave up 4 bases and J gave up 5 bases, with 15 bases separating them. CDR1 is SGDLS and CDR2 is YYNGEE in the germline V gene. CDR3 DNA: TGTGCCAGCAGCCCCAGGGTAGGGCGGGAGACCCAGTACTTC. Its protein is CASSPRVGRETQYF.

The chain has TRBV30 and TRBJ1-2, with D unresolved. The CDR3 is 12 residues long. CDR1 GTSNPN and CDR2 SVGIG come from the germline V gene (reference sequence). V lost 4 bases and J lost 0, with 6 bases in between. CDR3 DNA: TGTGCCTGGAAATCAGCTAACTATGGCTACACCTTC. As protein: CAWKSANYGYTF.

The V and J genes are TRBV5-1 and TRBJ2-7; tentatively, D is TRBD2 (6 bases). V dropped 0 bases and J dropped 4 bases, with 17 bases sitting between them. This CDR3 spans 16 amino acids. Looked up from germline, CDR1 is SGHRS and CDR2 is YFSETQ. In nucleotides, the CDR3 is TGCGCCAGCAGCTTGGCCGGCGTCACCGGGGGTTACGAGCAGTACTTC. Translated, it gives CASSLAGVTGGYEQYF.

CDR3 DNA sequence: TGTGCCAGCAGCGTAGATTTTAGCGGGAGGTCTAGGGAGACCCAGTACTTC. Amino acids: CASSVDFSGRSRETQYF. The rearrangement joins TRBV9 to TRBJ2-5, with 10 bases fitting TRBD2. This CDR3 has 17 amino acids. Germline CDR1 and CDR2: SGDLS and YYNGEE. The J segment lost 5 bases and the V segment lost 0 bases, leaving 10 bases of the junction unmatched. Based on the CDR3 plus reference TRBV9 and TRBJ2-5, the full variable domain is DSGVTQTPKHLITATGQRVTLRCSPRSGDLSVYWYQQSLDQGLQFLIQYYNGEERAKGNILERFSAQQFPDLHSELNLSSLELGDSALYFCASSVDFSGRSRETQYFGPGTRLLVL.

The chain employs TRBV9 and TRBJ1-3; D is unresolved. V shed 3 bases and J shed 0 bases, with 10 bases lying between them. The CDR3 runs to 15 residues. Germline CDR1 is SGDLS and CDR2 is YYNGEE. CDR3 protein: CASSARVYSGNTIYF. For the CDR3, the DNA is TGTGCCAGCAGCGCCCGTGTGTACTCTGGAAACACCATATATTTT.

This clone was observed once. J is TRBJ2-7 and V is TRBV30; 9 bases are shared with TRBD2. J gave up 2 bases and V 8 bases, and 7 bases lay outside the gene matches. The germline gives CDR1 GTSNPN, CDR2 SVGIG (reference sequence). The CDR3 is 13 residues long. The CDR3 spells CAGKAGGPYEQYF. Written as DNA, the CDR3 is TGTGCCGGGAAAGCGGGAGGCCCCTACGAGCAGTACTTC.

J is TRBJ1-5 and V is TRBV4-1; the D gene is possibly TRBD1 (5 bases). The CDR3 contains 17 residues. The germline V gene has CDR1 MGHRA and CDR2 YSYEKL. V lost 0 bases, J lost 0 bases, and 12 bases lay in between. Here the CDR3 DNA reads TGCGCCAGCAGCCAAGAGGGATCGGGGGATAGCAATCAGCCCCAGCATTTT. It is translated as CASSQEGSGDSNQPQHF.

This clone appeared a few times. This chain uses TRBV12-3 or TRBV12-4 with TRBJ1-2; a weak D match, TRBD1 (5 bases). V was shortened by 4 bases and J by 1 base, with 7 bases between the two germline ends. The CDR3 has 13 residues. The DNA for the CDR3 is TGTGCCAGCAGTTCGGGGGTTAACTATGGCTACACCTTC. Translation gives CASSSGVNYGYTF.

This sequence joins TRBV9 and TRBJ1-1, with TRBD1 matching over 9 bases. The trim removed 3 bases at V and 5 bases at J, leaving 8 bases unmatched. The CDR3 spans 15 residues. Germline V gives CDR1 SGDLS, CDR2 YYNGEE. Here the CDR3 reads CASSGGQGRRTEAFF. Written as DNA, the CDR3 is TGTGCCAGCAGCGGAGGACAGGGGAGGCGGACTGAAGCTTTCTTT.

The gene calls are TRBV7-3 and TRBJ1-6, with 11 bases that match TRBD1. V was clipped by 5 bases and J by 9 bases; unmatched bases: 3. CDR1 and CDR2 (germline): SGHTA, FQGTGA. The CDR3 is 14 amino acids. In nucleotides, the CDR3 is TGTGCCAGCAGCCGGGGACAGGGGGTTTCACCCCTCCACTTT. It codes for CASSRGQGVSPLHF.

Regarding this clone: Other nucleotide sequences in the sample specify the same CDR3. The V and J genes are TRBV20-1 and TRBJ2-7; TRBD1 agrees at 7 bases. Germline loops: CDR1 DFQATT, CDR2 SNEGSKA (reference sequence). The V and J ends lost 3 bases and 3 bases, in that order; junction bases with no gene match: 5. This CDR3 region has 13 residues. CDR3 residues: CSASRGQFYEQYF. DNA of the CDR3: TGCAGTGCTAGTAGGGGACAGTTCTACGAGCAGTACTTC.

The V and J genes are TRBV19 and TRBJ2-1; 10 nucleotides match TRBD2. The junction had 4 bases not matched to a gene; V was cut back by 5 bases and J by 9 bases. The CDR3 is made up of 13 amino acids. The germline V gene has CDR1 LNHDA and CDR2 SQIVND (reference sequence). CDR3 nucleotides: TGTGCCAGTAGTGGCCTAGCGGGAGTTGAGCAGTTCTTC. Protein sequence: CASSGLAGVEQFF.

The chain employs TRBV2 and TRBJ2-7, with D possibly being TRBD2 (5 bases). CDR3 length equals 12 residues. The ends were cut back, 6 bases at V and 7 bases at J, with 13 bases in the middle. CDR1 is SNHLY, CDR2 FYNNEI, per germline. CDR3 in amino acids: CASRPTGWEQYF. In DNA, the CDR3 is TGTGCCAGCAGACCGACGGGATGGGAGCAGTACTTC.

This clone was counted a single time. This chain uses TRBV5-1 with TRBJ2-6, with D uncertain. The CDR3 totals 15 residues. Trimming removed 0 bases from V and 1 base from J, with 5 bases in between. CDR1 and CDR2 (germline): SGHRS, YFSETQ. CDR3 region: CASSLVSSGANVLTF. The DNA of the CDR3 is TGCGCCAGCAGCTTGGTTAGTTCTGGGGCCAACGTCCTGACTTTC.

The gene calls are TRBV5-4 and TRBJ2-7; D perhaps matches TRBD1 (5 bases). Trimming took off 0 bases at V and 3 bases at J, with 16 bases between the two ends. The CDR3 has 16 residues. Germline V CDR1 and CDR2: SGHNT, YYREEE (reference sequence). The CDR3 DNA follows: TGTGCCAGCAGCTTGGAAGGGGCAGGGTCGGGCTACGAGCAGTACTTC. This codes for CASSLEGAGSGYEQYF.

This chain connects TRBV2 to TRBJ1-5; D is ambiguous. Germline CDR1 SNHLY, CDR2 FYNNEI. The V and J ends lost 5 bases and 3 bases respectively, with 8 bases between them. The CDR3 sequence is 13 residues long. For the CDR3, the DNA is TGTGCCAGCAGTTCCGACACCAATCAGCCCCAGCATTTT. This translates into CASSSDTNQPQHF.

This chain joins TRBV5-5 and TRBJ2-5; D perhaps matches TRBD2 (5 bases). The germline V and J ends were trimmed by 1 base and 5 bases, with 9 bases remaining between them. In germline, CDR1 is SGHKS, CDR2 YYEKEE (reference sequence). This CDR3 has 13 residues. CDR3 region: CASSLWGEETQYF. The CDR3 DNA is TGTGCCAGCAGCTTGTGGGGAGAGGAGACCCAGTACTTC.

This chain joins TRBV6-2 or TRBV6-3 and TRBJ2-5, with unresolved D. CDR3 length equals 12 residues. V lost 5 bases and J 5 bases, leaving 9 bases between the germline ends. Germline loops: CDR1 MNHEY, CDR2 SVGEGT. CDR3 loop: CASSQQWETQYF. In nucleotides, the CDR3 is TGTGCCAGCAGTCAACAGTGGGAGACCCAGTACTTC.

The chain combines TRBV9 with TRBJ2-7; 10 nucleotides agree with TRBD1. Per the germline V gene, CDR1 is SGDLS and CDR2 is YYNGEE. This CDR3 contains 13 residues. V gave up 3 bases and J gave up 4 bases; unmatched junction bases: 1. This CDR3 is CASSGDRGYEQYF. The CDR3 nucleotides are TGTGCCAGCAGCGGGGACAGGGGTTACGAGCAGTACTTC.

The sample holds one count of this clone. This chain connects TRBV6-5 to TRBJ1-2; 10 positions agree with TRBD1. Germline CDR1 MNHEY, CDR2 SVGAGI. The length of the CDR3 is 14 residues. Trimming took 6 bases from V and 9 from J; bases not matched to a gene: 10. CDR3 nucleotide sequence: TGTGCCAGCAGACCAGGGACAGGGGTTCGGAGCTACACCTTC. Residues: CASRPGTGVRSYTF.